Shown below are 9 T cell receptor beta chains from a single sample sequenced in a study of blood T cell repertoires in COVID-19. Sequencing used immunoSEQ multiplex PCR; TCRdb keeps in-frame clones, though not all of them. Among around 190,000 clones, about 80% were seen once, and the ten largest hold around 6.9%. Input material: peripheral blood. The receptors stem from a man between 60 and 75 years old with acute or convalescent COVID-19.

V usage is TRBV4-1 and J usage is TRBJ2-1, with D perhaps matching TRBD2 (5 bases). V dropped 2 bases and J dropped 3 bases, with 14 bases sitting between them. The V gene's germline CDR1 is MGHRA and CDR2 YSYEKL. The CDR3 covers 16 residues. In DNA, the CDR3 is TGCGCCAGCAGCCAATTAGGTTACGGGATCTACAATGAGCAGTTCTTC. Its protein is CASSQLGYGIYNEQFF.

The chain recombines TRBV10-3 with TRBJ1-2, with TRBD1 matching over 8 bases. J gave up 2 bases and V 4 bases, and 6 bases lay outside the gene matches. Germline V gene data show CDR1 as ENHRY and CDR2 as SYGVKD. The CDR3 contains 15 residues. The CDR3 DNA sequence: TGTGCCATCAGTGGTGGGGACAGGCAAAACTATGGCTACACCTTC. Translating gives CAISGGDRQNYGYTF.

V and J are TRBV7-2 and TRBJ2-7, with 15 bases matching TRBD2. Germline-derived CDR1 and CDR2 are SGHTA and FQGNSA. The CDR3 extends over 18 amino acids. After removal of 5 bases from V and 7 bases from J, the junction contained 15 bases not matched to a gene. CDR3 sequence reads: CASSPPGLAGGPGKEQYF. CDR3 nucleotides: TGTGCCAGCAGCCCACCCGGACTAGCGGGAGGGCCGGGGAAGGAGCAGTACTTC.

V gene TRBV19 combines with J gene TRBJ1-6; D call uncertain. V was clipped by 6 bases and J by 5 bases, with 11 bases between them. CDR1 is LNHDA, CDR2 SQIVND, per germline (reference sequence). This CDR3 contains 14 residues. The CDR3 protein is CASRRRSDNSPLHF. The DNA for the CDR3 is TGTGCCAGTAGGAGGCGATCCGATAATTCACCCCTCCACTTT.

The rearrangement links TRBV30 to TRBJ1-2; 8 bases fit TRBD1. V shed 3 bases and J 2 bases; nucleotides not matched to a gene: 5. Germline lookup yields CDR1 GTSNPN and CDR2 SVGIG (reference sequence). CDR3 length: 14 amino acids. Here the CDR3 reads CAWSPGGANYGYTF. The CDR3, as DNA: TGTGCCTGGAGCCCAGGGGGCGCGAACTATGGCTACACCTTC. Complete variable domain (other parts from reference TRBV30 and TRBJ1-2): SQTIHQWPATLVQPVGSPLSLECTVEGTSNPNLYWYRQAAGRGLQLLFYSVGIGQISSEVPQNLSASRPQDRQFILSSKKLLLSDSGFYLCAWSPGGANYGYTFGSGTRLTVV.

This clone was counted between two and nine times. This CDR3 is CASSGLGLTGELFF. CDR3 nucleotide sequence: TGTGCCAGCAGCGGCCTGGGGCTGACCGGGGAGCTGTTTTTT. The genes are TRBV7-9 and TRBJ2-2; D is perhaps TRBD1 (5 bases). The CDR3 extends over 14 amino acids. Germline CDR1 is SEHNR and CDR2 is FQNEAQ (reference sequence). V lost 5 bases and J lost 5, with 12 bases in between. Full variable domain (rest looked up from reference TRBV7-9 and TRBJ2-2): DTGVSQNPRHKITKRGQNVTFRCDPISEHNRLYWYRQTLGQGPEFLTYFQNEAQLEKSRLLSDRFSAERPKGSFSTLEIQRTEQGDSAMYLCASSGLGLTGELFFGEGSRLTVL.

CDR3 sequence (DNA): TGTGCCAGCAGCTTAAGGGGAAAGGGCACTGAAGCTTTCTTT. Protein product: CASSLRGKGTEAFF. The chain uses TRBV7-2 and TRBJ1-1; D perhaps matches TRBD1 (5 bases). The CDR3 has 14 amino acids. Trimming cost V 2 bases and J 4 bases, with 11 bases left between them. CDR1 and CDR2 (germline): SGHTA, FQGNSA. Together with reference TRBV7-2 and TRBJ1-1, the CDR3 gives the full variable domain: GAGVSQSPSNKVTEKGKDVELRCDPISGHTALYWYRQSLGQGLEFLIYFQGNSAPDKSGLPSDRFSAERTGGSVSTLTIQRTQQEDSAVYLCASSLRGKGTEAFFGQGTRLTVV.

CDR3 DNA: TGTGCCTGGAGCCCCTACAGGGGCACTAGCAATCAGCCCCAGCATTTT. The encoded protein is CAWSPYRGTSNQPQHF. The rearrangement uses TRBV30 and TRBJ1-5, with TRBD1 identical over 7 bases. Unmatched junction bases numbered 8, after V lost 3 bases and J lost 0 bases. Germline V gene data show CDR1 as GTSNPN and CDR2 as SVGIG (reference sequence). This CDR3 has 16 residues.

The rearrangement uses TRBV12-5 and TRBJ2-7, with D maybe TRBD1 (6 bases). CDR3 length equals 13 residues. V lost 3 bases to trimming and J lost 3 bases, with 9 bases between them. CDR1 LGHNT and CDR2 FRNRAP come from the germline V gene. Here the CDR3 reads CASGLGGLYEQYF. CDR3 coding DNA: TGTGCTAGTGGTTTAGGGGGTCTCTACGAGCAGTACTTC.